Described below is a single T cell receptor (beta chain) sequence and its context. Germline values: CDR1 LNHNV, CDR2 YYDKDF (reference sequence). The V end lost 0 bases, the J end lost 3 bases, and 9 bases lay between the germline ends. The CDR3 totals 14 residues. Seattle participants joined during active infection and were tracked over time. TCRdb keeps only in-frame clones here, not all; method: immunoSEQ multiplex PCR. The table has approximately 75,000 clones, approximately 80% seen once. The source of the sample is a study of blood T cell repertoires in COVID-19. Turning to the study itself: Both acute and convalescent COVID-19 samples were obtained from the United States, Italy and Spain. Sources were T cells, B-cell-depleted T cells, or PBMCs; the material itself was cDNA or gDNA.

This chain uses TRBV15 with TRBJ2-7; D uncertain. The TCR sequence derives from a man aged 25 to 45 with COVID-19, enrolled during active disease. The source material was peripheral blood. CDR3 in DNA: TGTGCCACCAGCAGAGATCTGGCCAGCTACGAGCAGTACTTC. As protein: CATSRDLASYEQYF.